These 20 T cell receptor beta chains were all obtained from the same sample, sequenced in a study of response to subunit inactivated influenza vaccine. One entry per CDR3 protein results from TCRdb running MiXCR on the RT-PCR reads. The data contain over 800,000 distinct CDR3 sequences, about 20% of them seen just once; the ten biggest clones take up roughly 10%. The sample here was PBMCs from blood, taken more than 4 days after vaccination. The receptors were sampled from a man aged 50 or older who received an inactivated influenza vaccine.

The V and J genes are TRBV4-3 and TRBJ2-5, with D perhaps TRBD2 (7 bases). CDR3 length: 13 amino acids. Germline V gene data show CDR1 as LGHNA and CDR2 as YSLEER. Trimming shortened V by 8 bases and J by 1 base, and 11 bases separated the two germline ends. As DNA, the CDR3 is TGCGCCAGCGCGCGGGGGCCCCAAGAGACCCAGTACTTC. This encodes CASARGPQETQYF.

To note about this clonotype: Germline and junction disagree at one end, which may indicate a read error. The rearrangement uses TRBV7-2 and TRBJ2-2, with 9 bases aligning to TRBD2. Germline V gene lookup returns CDR1 SGHTA and CDR2 FQGNSA. This CDR3 has 16 residues. CDR3 DNA sequence: TGTGCCAGCAGCCTAGCGGGGCCGACCAACACCGGGGAGCTGTTTTTT. Its protein product is CASSLAGPTNTGELFF.

The chain combines TRBV12-3 or TRBV12-4 with TRBJ1-1; 8 bases align to TRBD1. The CDR3 length is 13 residues. V shed 5 bases, J shed 11 bases, and the junction held 10 bases outside the gene matches. CDR3 region: CASSRGTGLEAFF. CDR3 sequence (DNA): TGTGCCAGCAGTCGGGGGACAGGTTTAGAGGCTTTCTTT.

This clonotype was counted between two and nine times. DNA of the CDR3: TGTGCCAGCAGCGTATACAACTCCTACAATGAGCAGTTCTTC. This translates into CASSVYNSYNEQFF. The rearrangement uses TRBV9 and TRBJ2-1; D uncertain. The V gene's germline CDR1 is SGDLS and CDR2 YYNGEE. V lost 1 base and J lost 0, with 5 bases in between. The CDR3 totals 14 residues.

This clonotype was seen repeatedly, ten times or more. This chain uses TRBV5-1 with TRBJ2-1; 9 bases fit TRBD2. CDR3 length: 17 amino acids. The ends lost 4 bases at V and 2 bases at J; junction bases unmatched: 10. Germline V CDR1 and CDR2: SGHRS, YFSETQ. The CDR3 here is CASSATVAGETYNEQFF. CDR3 nucleotide sequence: TGCGCCAGCAGCGCAACCGTAGCGGGAGAGACCTACAATGAGCAGTTCTTC.

This chain connects TRBV19 to TRBJ2-1, with TRBD2 matching 7 bases. The germline gives CDR1 LNHDA, CDR2 SQIVND (reference sequence). The CDR3 covers 15 residues. J was trimmed by 4 bases and V by 7 bases; bases with no gene match: 10. The chain's CDR3 is CASKNGGTLYNEQFF. CDR3 nucleotide sequence: TGTGCCAGTAAGAACGGGGGGACCCTTTACAATGAGCAGTTCTTC.

This clonotype was counted once. A far larger clone is one nucleotide away, so this likely arose from a read error. This chain joins TRBV28 and TRBJ1-1; D might be TRBD1 (5 bases). The CDR3 loop spans 13 amino acids. The germline V and J ends were trimmed by 6 bases and 1 base, with 9 bases remaining between them. Per the germline V gene, CDR1 is MDHEN and CDR2 is SYDVKM. The CDR3, as DNA: TGTGCCAGCAGACTGACAGAGAACACTGAAGCTTTCTTT. Its translation: CASRLTENTEAFF.

There are a few counts of this clonotype. The chain combines TRBV12-3 or TRBV12-4 with TRBJ2-7, with D hard to call. This CDR3 is built from 14 residues. The V end was cut by 5 bases, the J end by 4 bases, with 15 bases between. This CDR3 reads CASSLTFLGYEQYF. CDR3 sequence (DNA): TGTGCCAGCAGTCTTACTTTCCTCGGATACGAGCAGTACTTC.

This chain links TRBV6-1 with TRBJ2-3; TRBD2 matches at 9 bases. The ends lost 7 bases at V and 1 base at J; junction bases unmatched: 6. Per germline, CDR1 MNHNS and CDR2 SASEGT. CDR3 size: 15 residues. Here the CDR3 DNA reads TGTGCCAGCACAAGCGGGGGGCAGGGCACAGATACGCAGTATTTT. Translating gives CASTSGGQGTDTQYF.

The chain recombines TRBV4-2 with TRBJ2-7; 9 bases align to TRBD1. The length of the CDR3 is 15 residues. The germline V gene encodes CDR1 LGHNA and CDR2 YNFKEQ. V was clipped by 2 bases and J by 5 bases; unmatched bases: 7. Here the CDR3 DNA reads TGTGCCAGCAGCCAAAGCGGGGACAGGGCCCACGAGCAGTACTTC. Protein sequence: CASSQSGDRAHEQYF.

This chain links TRBV29-1 with TRBJ1-1; D is possibly TRBD1 (5 bases). The CDR3 runs to 14 residues. Germline CDR1 reads SQVTM; CDR2 reads ANQGSEA. V was pared by 3 bases and J by 0 bases, with 11 bases between. CDR3 amino acids: CSVEGRLLNTEAFF. The CDR3 coding sequence is TGCAGCGTTGAGGGACGACTACTGAACACTGAAGCTTTCTTT.

The rearrangement joins TRBV6-2 or TRBV6-3 to TRBJ2-7; D not resolved. Germline CDR1 and CDR2: MNHEY and SVGEGT. The CDR3 length is 13 residues. V lost 6 bases to trimming and J lost 3 bases, with 12 bases between them. The CDR3 coding sequence is TGTGCCAGCAGGCGGCAAAACCTCTACGAGCAGTACTTC. Amino acids: CASRRQNLYEQYF.

This clonotype was found a few times. V and J are TRBV9 and TRBJ2-1, with TRBD2 as a possible D gene (6 bases). The germline V gene has CDR1 SGDLS and CDR2 YYNGEE. The V end was cut by 3 bases, the J end by 4 bases, with 17 bases between. CDR3 length equals 16 residues. Written as DNA, the CDR3 is TGTGCCAGCAGCGGCGCCAGGAGGGGCTATTACAATGAGCAGTTCTTC. Protein sequence: CASSGARRGYYNEQFF.

This clonotype was counted only a few times. The gene calls are TRBV20-1 and TRBJ1-2; a possible D gene is TRBD1 (6 bases). Germline V gene data show CDR1 as DFQATT and CDR2 as SNEGSKA (reference sequence). The CDR3 length is 12 residues. V shed 5 bases and J shed 2 bases, with 9 bases lying between them. The CDR3 region is CSAPTGNYGYTF. CDR3 DNA sequence: TGCAGTGCTCCAACAGGGAACTATGGCTACACCTTC.

This clonotype was detected many times. CDR3 DNA sequence: TGTGCCAGCAGCTTAAGCAGGGGACAAGAGACCCAGTACTTC. Protein sequence: CASSLSRGQETQYF. This rearrangement joins TRBV7-8 to TRBJ2-5; the D gene is possibly TRBD1 (6 bases). The germline V gene has CDR1 SGHVS and CDR2 FQNEAQ. The CDR3 has 14 amino acids. V was trimmed by 2 bases and J by 2 bases, leaving 9 bases between them.

The rearrangement links TRBV7-6 to TRBJ2-2; TRBD1 might be the D (6 bases). V gave up 4 bases and J gave up 0 bases, with 18 bases separating them. Germline values: CDR1 SGHVS, CDR2 FNYEAQ. CDR3 length equals 18 residues. CDR3 protein: CASSSPGHFLPNTGELFF. In DNA, the CDR3 is TGTGCCAGCAGCTCACCGGGACACTTCCTACCGAACACCGGGGAGCTGTTTTTT.

This clonotype was found once. V and J are TRBV6-5 and TRBJ1-1; a possible D gene is TRBD1 (5 bases). Per germline, CDR1 MNHEY and CDR2 SVGAGI. This CDR3 region has 14 residues. Trimming left V 4 bases short and J 3 bases short, with 12 bases between. The CDR3 sequence is CASSLQVGDTEAFF. In DNA form, the CDR3 reads TGTGCCAGCAGTTTACAAGTGGGGGACACTGAAGCTTTCTTT.

This clonotype was counted only a few times. The chain's CDR3 is CSAREGTGTYEQYF. CDR3 coding DNA: TGCAGTGCTAGAGAGGGGACAGGGACCTACGAGCAGTACTTC. V is TRBV20-1 and J is TRBJ2-7, with 9 bases that match TRBD1. Germline-derived CDR1 and CDR2 are DFQATT and SNEGSKA (reference sequence). The CDR3 length is 14 residues. After removal of 0 bases from V and 2 bases from J, the junction contained 2 bases not matched to a gene.

The count of this clonotype is one. The chain combines TRBV10-3 with TRBJ2-5; 16 nucleotides line up with TRBD2. CDR3 size: 19 residues. V trimming: 2 bases; J trimming: 0 bases; junction bases outside the gene matches: 6. Germline-derived CDR1 and CDR2 are ENHRY and SYGVKD. The CDR3 bases are TGTGCCATCAGTGAGCCGGGACTAGCGGGAGGGATGTACCAAGAGACCCAGTACTTC. This codes for CAISEPGLAGGMYQETQYF.

The rearrangement uses TRBV10-3 and TRBJ1-3; D is unresolved. Germline lookup yields CDR1 ENHRY and CDR2 SYGVKD. The CDR3 has 15 residues. V was clipped by 0 bases and J by 0 bases, with 6 bases between them. CDR3 loop: CAISESSISGNTIYF. In nucleotides, the CDR3 is TGTGCCATCAGTGAGTCGTCCATCTCTGGAAACACCATATATTTT.